This TCR beta chain was sequenced for a study of Ad26.COV2.S vaccination and SARS-CoV-2 variants (dated by TCRdb to the early 2020s). In terms of the full investigation: TCRbeta repertoire sequencing served as the tool for gauging how specific and how broad the SARS-CoV-2-reactive T cell receptors were following Ad26.COV2.S vaccination. The TCR-sequenced set comprised approximately 32 samples: about 19 Ad26.COV2.S vaccine recipients, 5 placebo recipients and 8 SARS-CoV-2 convalescent individuals. What the research found in general, with its limitations: After vaccination, spike-specific CD8+ and CD4+ T cell responses were reported to show substantial breadth. It was noted by the authors that total T cell responses may have been underestimated by the TCR breadth and depth analyses. Non-spike TCR breadth was comparable between vaccine and placebo recipients, consistent with the vaccine containing only spike. Ad26.COV2.S recipients had higher spike-specific TCR breadth than placebo recipients (P = 0.0014).

The label giving this sample's time point can be read as: individuals recovered from natural SARS-CoV-2 infection. CDR1 is given as MNHEY and CDR2 as SVGAGI, both from the germline V gene. V was cut back by 7 bases and J by 5 bases, leaving a gap of 14 bases between them. From the cysteine through the phenylalanine, the CDR3 covers 14 amino acids. This entry keeps only the CDR3 DNA: 42 bases, framed from base 1. In the case of this clone: Its antigen specificity is not known. One base away there is no much larger clone; base qualities are not given.

The immunoSEQ Assay was used to sequence TCRbeta CDR3 regions. After extraction, genomic DNA underwent amplification by bias-controlled multiplex PCR, followed by high-throughput sequencing. In the paper's pipeline: To quantify the absolute abundance of every unique TCRbeta CDR3 region, sequences were collapsed and filtered. T cell fraction was estimated by normalizing TCRbeta template counts to usable DNA, with usable DNA measured through amplification of reference genes found in all nucleated cells. Repertoire TCRs were annotated as SARS-CoV-2-specific when V gene, CDR3 amino acid sequence and J gene were exactly matched to a known reactive TCR set. The reference SARS-CoV-2 TCR set was derived from MIRA and filtered for enrichment in COVID-19-positive ImmuneCODE repertoires, a step that removed public or cross-reactive TCRs. Based on the MIRA antigens, annotated TCRs were further analysed at the level of specific ORF or position within ORF. Depth was the summed frequency of annotated unique rearrangements, while breadth was defined as annotated unique rearrangements over total unique productive rearrangements. TCR breadth was compared between groups using two-sided Wilcoxon rank-sum tests. What TCRdb holds here is the immuneACCESS table cut down to in-frame rearrangements. Part of the clones is not present; checked against another copy, under half of the missing clones reflect an unresolved V gene, and the others are unexplained. V and J calls and clone size follow that table, whereas D and trimming were derived from the DNA. Present in this sample are under 150,000 clones, roughly 90% of which were seen just once. The ten top clones hold 5% of the sample.

The sequence came from a human donor who had recovered from COVID-19. Sequenced here: peripheral blood, sampled after recovery from COVID-19. The chain is encoded by TRBV6-5 joined to TRBJ1-4; the D segment cannot be called with confidence. The base sequence is TGTGCCAGCAACCGGGCCCTCGGGAATGAAAAACTGTTTTTT. It translates as CASNRALGNEKLFF.